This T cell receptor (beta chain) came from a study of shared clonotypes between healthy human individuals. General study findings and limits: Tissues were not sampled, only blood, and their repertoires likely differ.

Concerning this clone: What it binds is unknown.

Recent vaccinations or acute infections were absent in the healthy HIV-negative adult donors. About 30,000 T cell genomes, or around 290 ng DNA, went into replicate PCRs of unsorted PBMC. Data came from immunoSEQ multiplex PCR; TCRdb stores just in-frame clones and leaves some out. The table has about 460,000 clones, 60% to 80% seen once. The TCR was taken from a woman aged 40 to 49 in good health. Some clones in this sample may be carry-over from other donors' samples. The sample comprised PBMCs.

In DNA, the CDR3 is TGTGCCAGCAGTGAAGTTGACAGGGGATCATCTCAGCCCCAGCATTTT. Translating it yields CASSEVDRGSSQPQHF. The chain is built from TRBV6-1 and TRBJ1-5; TRBD1 matches 8 bases. CDR1 MNHNS and CDR2 SASEGT come from the germline V gene. CDR3 size: 16 residues. V lost 1 base, J lost 6 bases, and 8 bases stayed unmatched.